The 20 T cell receptor beta chains below all came from one sample that was sequenced in a study of human versus mouse CDR3 diversity and MHC coevolution. Only in-frame clones appear in the TCRdb table, and some are missing; sequencing was by immunoSEQ multiplex PCR. Of roughly 80,000 clones in the sample, less than 95% are singletons; the top ten hold roughly 0.16%. The sample comprised naive CD4+ T cells from blood. Subset specified: CD45RO-negative CD62L-positive naive CD4 T cells. Every receptor here comes from a person aged 25-75 years in good health.

The V call is TRBV30, the J call TRBJ1-5, with TRBD1 identical over 8 bases. The CDR3 extends over 15 amino acids. Germline V gene lookup returns CDR1 GTSNPN and CDR2 SVGIG (reference sequence). The J segment lost 6 bases and the V segment lost 0 bases, leaving 7 bases of the junction unmatched. The CDR3 loop reads CAWSVQGALGQPQHF. CDR3 nucleotides: TGTGCCTGGAGTGTTCAGGGGGCGCTGGGTCAGCCCCAGCATTTT.

CDR3 sequence (DNA): TGTGCCAGCAGCTTAGGTTGGGACACGTGGGGCCGGACGTGGTATGGCTACACCTTC. This codes for CASSLGWDTWGRTWYGYTF. V is TRBV13 and J is TRBJ1-2; tentatively, D is TRBD1 (6 bases). The CDR3 extends over 19 amino acids. V lost 0 bases to trimming and J lost 5 bases, with 25 bases between them. The germline V gene encodes CDR1 PRHDT and CDR2 FYEKMQ (reference sequence). The full variable domain, in which reference TRBV13 and TRBJ1-2 provide the parts outside the CDR3, is AAGVIQSPRHLIKEKRETATLKCYPIPRHDTVYWYQQGPGQDPQFLISFYEKMQSDKGSIPDRFSAQQFSDYHSELNMSSLELGDSALYFCASSLGWDTWGRTWYGYTFGSGTRLTVV.

CDR3 nucleotide sequence: TGTGCCAGCAGTGGCCATGGGGGGGCGAGGAACGAGCAGTACTTC. Translation: CASSGHGGARNEQYF. The rearrangement joins TRBV6-4 to TRBJ2-7, with D possibly matching TRBD2 (7 bases). The ends were cut back, 4 bases at V and 5 bases at J, with 18 bases in the middle. The CDR3 spans 15 residues. Germline V CDR1 and CDR2: MRHNA, SNTAGT.

The CDR3 DNA reads TGTGCCAGCAGCGTAGGGACTATCAGCAATGAGCAGTTCTTC. Its protein product is CASSVGTISNEQFF. The rearrangement joins TRBV9 to TRBJ2-1; TRBD2 might be the D (6 bases). Trimming shortened V by 0 bases and J by 6 bases, and 10 bases separated the two germline ends. Germline assignment: CDR1 SGDLS and CDR2 YYNGEE. This CDR3 contains 14 residues. Full variable domain (remainder filled in from reference TRBV9 and TRBJ2-1): DSGVTQTPKHLITATGQRVTLRCSPRSGDLSVYWYQQSLDQGLQFLIQYYNGEERAKGNILERFSAQQFPDLHSELNLSSLELGDSALYFCASSVGTISNEQFFGPGTRLTVL.

The chain recombines TRBV7-9 with TRBJ2-1, with TRBD2 matching over 10 bases. V gave up 2 bases and J gave up 4 bases; unmatched junction bases: 2. This CDR3 comprises 15 residues. The germline V gene has CDR1 SEHNR and CDR2 FQNEAQ (reference sequence). CDR3 DNA: TGTGCCAGCAGCTTAAAGACTAGCGGGTACAATGAGCAGTTCTTC. Amino acid sequence: CASSLKTSGYNEQFF.

The chain has TRBV10-3 and TRBJ2-3; D possibly corresponds to TRBD2 (5 bases). This CDR3 contains 12 residues. The germline V and J ends were trimmed by 2 bases and 12 bases, with 12 bases remaining between them. CDR1 and CDR2 (germline): ENHRY, SYGVKD. The CDR3 spells CAISEGDGLQYF. Here the CDR3 DNA reads TGTGCCATCAGTGAGGGCGACGGACTTCAGTATTTT.

The V call is TRBV4-1, the J call TRBJ2-7; D is perhaps TRBD2 (5 bases). Trimming took off 6 bases at V and 5 bases at J, with 8 bases between the two ends. CDR1 and CDR2 (germline): MGHRA, YSYEKL. The CDR3 consists of 11 residues. The CDR3 loop reads CASRLEDEQYF. For the CDR3, the DNA is TGCGCCAGCAGGTTGGAGGACGAGCAGTACTTC.

V usage is TRBV4-1 and J usage is TRBJ2-7, with 7 bases identical to TRBD2. Germline V gives CDR1 MGHRA, CDR2 YSYEKL. CDR3 length: 16 residues. Trimming cost V 1 base and J 3 bases; bases outside gene matches: 9. The CDR3 bases are TGCGCCAGCAGCCAAGGCGTACCTAGCGGAGGCTACGAGCAGTACTTC. Translating it yields CASSQGVPSGGYEQYF.

The chain recombines TRBV9 with TRBJ2-3, with 7 bases lining up with TRBD1. Germline assignment: CDR1 SGDLS and CDR2 YYNGEE. The ends lost 2 bases at V and 4 bases at J; junction bases unmatched: 7. This CDR3 has 15 amino acids. The CDR3 spells CASSVRGQLPDTQYF. The CDR3 DNA sequence: TGTGCCAGCAGCGTGAGGGGACAGCTCCCAGATACGCAGTATTTT.

The chain combines TRBV7-3 with TRBJ1-1; 7 nucleotides line up with TRBD1. The germline CDR1 and CDR2 sequences are SGHTA and FQGTGA. The CDR3 runs to 14 residues. Trimming removed 5 bases from V and 4 bases from J; junction bases left unmatched: 7. CDR3 nucleotides: TGTGCCAGCAGCGACAGGGCAGGGGGCACTGAAGCTTTCTTT. Protein: CASSDRAGGTEAFF.

The CDR3 is CAPKEGQNNTGELFF. DNA of the CDR3: TGTGCCCCCAAGGAGGGGCAAAACAACACCGGGGAGCTGTTTTTT. The rearrangement joins TRBV6-4 to TRBJ2-2; weak D call: TRBD2 (6 bases). The CDR3 has 15 residues. V was trimmed by 11 bases and J by 2 bases, leaving 18 bases between them. CDR1 is MRHNA and CDR2 is SNTAGT in the germline V gene.

The rearrangement joins TRBV5-6 to TRBJ2-7; 10 nucleotides match TRBD2. The CDR3 runs to 16 residues. The J segment lost 5 bases and the V segment lost 4 bases, leaving 12 bases of the junction unmatched. The germline CDR1 and CDR2 sequences are SGHDT and YYEEEE. CDR3 nucleotide sequence: TGTGCCAGCAGCCCGGCACTCAGCGGGAGGGCTCACGAGCAGTACTTC. This translates into CASSPALSGRAHEQYF.

Only a few counts were recorded for this clone. The rearrangement joins TRBV19 to TRBJ1-5, with D unclear. CDR1 and CDR2 from the germline V gene are LNHDA and SQIVND (reference sequence). V was clipped by 7 bases and J by 7 bases, with 14 bases between them. The CDR3 consists of 13 residues. The CDR3 loop is CASTMNLGQPQHF. CDR3 DNA: TGTGCCAGTACCATGAATCTGGGCCAGCCCCAGCATTTT. Filled out from reference TRBV19 and TRBJ1-5, the complete variable domain reads DGGITQSPKYLFRKEGQNVTLSCEQNLNHDAMYWYRQDPGQGLRLIYYSQIVNDFQKGDIAEGYSVSREKKESFPLTVTSAQKNPTAFYLCASTMNLGQPQHFGDGTRLSIL.

This chain joins TRBV30 and TRBJ1-5, with D unclear. Between the trimmed V and J ends, which lost 1 base and 0 bases, there was a span of 7 bases. The CDR3 has 14 residues. Germline CDR1 is GTSNPN and CDR2 is SVGIG (reference sequence). CDR3 residues: CAWSGLASNQPQHF. The CDR3 bases are TGTGCCTGGAGTGGGTTGGCTAGCAATCAGCCCCAGCATTTT.

This clone has just one count. This chain links TRBV5-4 with TRBJ2-5; D uncertain. The germline V gene has CDR1 SGHNT and CDR2 YYREEE (reference sequence). The CDR3 is 15 amino acids. The germline V and J ends were trimmed by 0 bases and 5 bases, with 14 bases remaining between them. CDR3 nucleotide sequence: TGTGCCAGCAGCTTGGCCGGAGCGACGGAGGAGACCCAGTACTTC. Translation gives CASSLAGATEETQYF.

J is TRBJ1-1 and V is TRBV28; 10 bases map to TRBD1. The J segment lost 3 bases and the V segment lost 6 bases, leaving 7 bases of the junction unmatched. The CDR3 is 15 residues long. Germline lookup yields CDR1 MDHEN and CDR2 SYDVKM. CDR3 in amino acids: CASSTGGQGYTEAFF. For the CDR3, the DNA is TGTGCCAGCAGCACTGGGGGACAGGGGTACACTGAAGCTTTCTTT. Filled out from reference TRBV28 and TRBJ1-1, the complete variable domain reads DVKVTQSSRYLVKRTGEKVFLECVQDMDHENMFWYRQDPGLGLRLIYFSYDVKMKEKGDIPEGYSVSREKKERFSLILESASTNQTSMYLCASSTGGQGYTEAFFGQGTRLTVV.

This rearrangement joins TRBV6-1 to TRBJ2-1; TRBD2 agrees at 7 bases. This CDR3 has 14 amino acids. CDR1 and CDR2 from the germline V gene are MNHNS and SASEGT. The trim removed 6 bases at V and 7 bases at J, leaving 9 bases unmatched. In nucleotides, the CDR3 is TGTGCCAGCAGGTCCGGGGGGATGGTGAATGAGCAGTTCTTC. This gives the protein CASRSGGMVNEQFF.

The chain uses TRBV5-4 and TRBJ1-1, with 7 bases fitting TRBD1. This CDR3 has 16 amino acids. Germline trimming cut 4 bases from V and 1 base from J; bases unmatched to any gene: 10. Germline V gene lookup returns CDR1 SGHNT and CDR2 YYREEE (reference sequence). CDR3 region: CASSLPLQGQNTEAFF. Here the CDR3 DNA reads TGTGCCAGCAGCCTCCCACTACAGGGGCAGAACACTGAAGCTTTCTTT.

The chain combines TRBV5-1 with TRBJ2-5, with 9 bases fitting TRBD2. The CDR3 runs 16 residues. Germline V gene sequence: CDR1 SGHRS, CDR2 YFSETQ. The J segment lost 3 bases and the V segment lost 4 bases, leaving 10 bases of the junction unmatched. CDR3 DNA: TGCGCCAGCAGCCCGGGTCGAGCGGGAGGAGAAGAGACCCAGTACTTC. Translated, it gives CASSPGRAGGEETQYF.

In this sample, this clone turned up once. The genes are TRBV7-9 and TRBJ1-1; possibly TRBD1 for D (6 bases). CDR3 length: 13 amino acids. V dropped 0 bases and J dropped 10 bases, with 12 bases sitting between them. Germline V gives CDR1 SEHNR, CDR2 FQNEAQ (reference sequence). In DNA, the CDR3 is TGTGCCAGCAGCTTAGCGCACAGGGTGGGAGCTTTCTTT. It specifies CASSLAHRVGAFF.